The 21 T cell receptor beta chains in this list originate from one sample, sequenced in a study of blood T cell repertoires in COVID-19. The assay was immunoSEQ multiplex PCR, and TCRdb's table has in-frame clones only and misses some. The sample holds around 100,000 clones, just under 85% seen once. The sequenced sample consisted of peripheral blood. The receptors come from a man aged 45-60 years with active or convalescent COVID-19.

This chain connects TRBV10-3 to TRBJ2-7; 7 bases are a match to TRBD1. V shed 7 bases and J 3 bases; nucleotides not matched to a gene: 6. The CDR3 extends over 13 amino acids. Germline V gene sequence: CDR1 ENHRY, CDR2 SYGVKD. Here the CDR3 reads CAINPTGSYEQYF. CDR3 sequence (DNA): TGTGCCATCAACCCGACAGGGAGCTACGAGCAGTACTTC.

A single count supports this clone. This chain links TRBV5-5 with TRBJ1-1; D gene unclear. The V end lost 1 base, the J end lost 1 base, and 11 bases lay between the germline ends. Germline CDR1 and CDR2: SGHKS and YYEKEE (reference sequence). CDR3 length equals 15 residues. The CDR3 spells CASSLSLDWNTEAFF. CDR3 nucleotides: TGTGCCAGCAGCTTGAGTCTAGACTGGAACACTGAAGCTTTCTTT.

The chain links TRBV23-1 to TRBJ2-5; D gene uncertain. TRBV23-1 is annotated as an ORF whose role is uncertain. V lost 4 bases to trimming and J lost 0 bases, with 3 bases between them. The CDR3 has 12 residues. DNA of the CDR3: TGCGCCAGCAGTCCGGACCAAGAGACCCAGTACTTC. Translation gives CASSPDQETQYF.

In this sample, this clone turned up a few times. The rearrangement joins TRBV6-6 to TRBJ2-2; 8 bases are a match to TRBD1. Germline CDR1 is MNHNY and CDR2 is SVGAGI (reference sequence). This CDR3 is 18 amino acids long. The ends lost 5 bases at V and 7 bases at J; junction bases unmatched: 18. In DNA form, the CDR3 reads TGTGCCAGCAGTCCGTCCCCTGTAGGACAGGGTCCCAGCGGGGAGCTGTTTTTT. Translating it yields CASSPSPVGQGPSGELFF.

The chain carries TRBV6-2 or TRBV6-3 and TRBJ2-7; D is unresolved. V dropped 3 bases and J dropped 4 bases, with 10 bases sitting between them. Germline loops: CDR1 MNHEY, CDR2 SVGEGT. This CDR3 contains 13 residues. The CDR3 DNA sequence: TGTGCCAGCAGTTATTATCCCGGTTACGAGCAGTACTTC. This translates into CASSYYPGYEQYF.

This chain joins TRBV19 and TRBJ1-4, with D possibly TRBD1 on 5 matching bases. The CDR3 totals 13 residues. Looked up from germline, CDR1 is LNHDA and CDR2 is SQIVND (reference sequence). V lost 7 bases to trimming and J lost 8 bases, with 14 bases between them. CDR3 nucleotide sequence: TGTGCCAGTACCTTCGGGGGGAGGGAAAAACTGTTTTTT. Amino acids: CASTFGGREKLFF.

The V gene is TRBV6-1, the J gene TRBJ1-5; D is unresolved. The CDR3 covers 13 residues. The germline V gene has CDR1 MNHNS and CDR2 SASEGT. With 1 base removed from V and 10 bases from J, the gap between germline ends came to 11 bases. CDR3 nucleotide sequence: TGTGCCAGCAGTGAAGGACAAGCCACTCCCCAGCATTTT. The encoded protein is CASSEGQATPQHF.

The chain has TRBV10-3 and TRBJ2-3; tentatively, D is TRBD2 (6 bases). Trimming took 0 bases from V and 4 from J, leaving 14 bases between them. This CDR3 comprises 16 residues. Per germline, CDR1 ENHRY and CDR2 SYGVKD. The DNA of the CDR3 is TGTGCCATCAGTGAGTCTAGCGGCTCATTCGCAGATACGCAGTATTTT. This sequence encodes CAISESSGSFADTQYF.

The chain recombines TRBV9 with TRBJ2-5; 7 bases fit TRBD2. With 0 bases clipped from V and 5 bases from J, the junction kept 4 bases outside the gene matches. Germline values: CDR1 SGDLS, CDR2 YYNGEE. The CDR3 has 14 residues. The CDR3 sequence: CASSVVGGGETQYF. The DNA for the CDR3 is TGTGCCAGCAGCGTAGTCGGGGGAGGGGAGACCCAGTACTTC.

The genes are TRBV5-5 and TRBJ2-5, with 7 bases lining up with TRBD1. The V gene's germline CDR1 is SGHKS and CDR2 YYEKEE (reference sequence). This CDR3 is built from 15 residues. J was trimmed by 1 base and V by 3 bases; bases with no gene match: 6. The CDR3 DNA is TGTGCCAGCAGCTCCCACAGGGGTGGCCAAGAGACCCAGTACTTC. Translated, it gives CASSSHRGGQETQYF.

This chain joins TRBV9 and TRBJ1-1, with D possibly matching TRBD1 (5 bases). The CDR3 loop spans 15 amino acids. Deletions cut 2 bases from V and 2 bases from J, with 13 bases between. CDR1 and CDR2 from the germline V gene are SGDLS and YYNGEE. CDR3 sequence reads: CASSVAGLINTEAFF. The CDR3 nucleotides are TGTGCCAGCAGCGTTGCAGGGTTGATTAACACTGAAGCTTTCTTT.

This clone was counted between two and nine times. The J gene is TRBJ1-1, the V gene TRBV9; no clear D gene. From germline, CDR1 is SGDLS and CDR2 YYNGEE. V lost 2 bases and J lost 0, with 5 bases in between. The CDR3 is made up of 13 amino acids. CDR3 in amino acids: CASSVEMNTEAFF. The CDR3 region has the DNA TGTGCCAGCAGCGTGGAGATGAACACTGAAGCTTTCTTT.

CDR3 DNA: TGTGCCACCAGCAGAGAAGGAGGTCACCAAGAGACCCAGTACTTC. It is translated as CATSREGGHQETQYF. The genes are TRBV15 and TRBJ2-5; tentative D call: TRBD2 (5 bases). Trimming stripped 0 bases from V and 0 bases from J, with 8 bases between. The germline V gene has CDR1 LNHNV and CDR2 YYDKDF (reference sequence). The CDR3 has 15 residues. Supplemented by reference TRBV15 and TRBJ2-5, the full variable domain reads DAMVIQNPRYQVTQFGKPVTLSCSQTLNHNVMYWYQQKSSQAPKLLFHYYDKDFNNEADTPDNFQSRRPNTSFCFLDIRSPGLGDTAMYLCATSREGGHQETQYFGPGTRLLVL.

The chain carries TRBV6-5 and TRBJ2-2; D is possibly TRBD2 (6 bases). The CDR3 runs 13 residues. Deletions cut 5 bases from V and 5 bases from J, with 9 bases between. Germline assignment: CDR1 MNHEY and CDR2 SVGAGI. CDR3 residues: CASSHSGTGELFF. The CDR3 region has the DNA TGTGCCAGCAGTCATAGCGGTACCGGGGAGCTGTTTTTT.

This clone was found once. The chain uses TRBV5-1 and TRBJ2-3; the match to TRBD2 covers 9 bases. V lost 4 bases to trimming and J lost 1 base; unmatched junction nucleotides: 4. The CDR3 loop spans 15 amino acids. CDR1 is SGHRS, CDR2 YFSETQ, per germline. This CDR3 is CASSELAGRTDTQYF. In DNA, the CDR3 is TGCGCCAGCAGCGAACTAGCGGGTCGCACAGATACGCAGTATTTT. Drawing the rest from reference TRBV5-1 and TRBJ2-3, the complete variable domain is KAGVTQTPRYLIKTRGQQVTLSCSPISGHRSVSWYQQTPGQGLQFLFEYFSETQRNKGNFPGRFSGRQFSNSRSEMNVSTLELGDSALYLCASSELAGRTDTQYFGPGTRLTVL.

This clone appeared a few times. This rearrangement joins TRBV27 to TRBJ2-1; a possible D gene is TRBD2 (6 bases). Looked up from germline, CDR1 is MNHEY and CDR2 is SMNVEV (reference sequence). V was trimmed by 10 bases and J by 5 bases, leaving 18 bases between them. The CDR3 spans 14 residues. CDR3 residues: CATRREALNNEQFF. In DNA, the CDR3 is TGTGCCACCCGTAGGGAGGCCCTAAACAATGAGCAGTTCTTC.

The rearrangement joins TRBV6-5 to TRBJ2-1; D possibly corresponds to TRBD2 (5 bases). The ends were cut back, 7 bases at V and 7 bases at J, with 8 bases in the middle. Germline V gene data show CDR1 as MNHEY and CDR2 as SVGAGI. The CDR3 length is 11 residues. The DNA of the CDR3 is TGTGCCAGCAACCGACTAAATGAGCAGTTCTTC. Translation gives CASNRLNEQFF.

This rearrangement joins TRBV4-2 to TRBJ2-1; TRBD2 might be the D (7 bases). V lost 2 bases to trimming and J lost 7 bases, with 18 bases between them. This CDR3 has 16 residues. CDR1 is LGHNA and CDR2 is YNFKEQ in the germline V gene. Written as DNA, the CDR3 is TGTGCCAGCAGCCAACCTCGAGCGAGGGGGGGTAATGAGCAGTTCTTC. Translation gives CASSQPRARGGNEQFF.

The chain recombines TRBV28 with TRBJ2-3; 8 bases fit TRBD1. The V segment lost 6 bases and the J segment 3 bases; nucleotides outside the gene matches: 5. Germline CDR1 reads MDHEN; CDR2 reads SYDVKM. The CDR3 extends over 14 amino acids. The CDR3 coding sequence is TGTGCCAGCAGAACAGGGGGTCATACAGATACGCAGTATTTT. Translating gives CASRTGGHTDTQYF. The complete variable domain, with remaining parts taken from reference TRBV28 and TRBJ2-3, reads DVKVTQSSRYLVKRTGEKVFLECVQDMDHENMFWYRQDPGLGLRLIYFSYDVKMKEKGDIPEGYSVSREKKERFSLILESASTNQTSMYLCASRTGGHTDTQYFGPGTRLTVL.

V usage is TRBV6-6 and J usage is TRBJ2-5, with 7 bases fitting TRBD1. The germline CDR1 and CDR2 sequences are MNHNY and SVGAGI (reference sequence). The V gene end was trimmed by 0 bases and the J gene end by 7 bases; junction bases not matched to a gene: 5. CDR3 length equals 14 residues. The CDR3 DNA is TGTGCCAGCAGTTACTCGAAGGGGGCCGGGACCCAGTACTTC. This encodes CASSYSKGAGTQYF.

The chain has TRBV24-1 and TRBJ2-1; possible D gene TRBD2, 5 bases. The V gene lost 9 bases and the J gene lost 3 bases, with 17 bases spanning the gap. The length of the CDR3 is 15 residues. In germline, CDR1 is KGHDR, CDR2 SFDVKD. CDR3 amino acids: CATPERRRGYNEQFF. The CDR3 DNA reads TGTGCCACCCCCGAGCGGCGTAGAGGCTACAATGAGCAGTTCTTC.